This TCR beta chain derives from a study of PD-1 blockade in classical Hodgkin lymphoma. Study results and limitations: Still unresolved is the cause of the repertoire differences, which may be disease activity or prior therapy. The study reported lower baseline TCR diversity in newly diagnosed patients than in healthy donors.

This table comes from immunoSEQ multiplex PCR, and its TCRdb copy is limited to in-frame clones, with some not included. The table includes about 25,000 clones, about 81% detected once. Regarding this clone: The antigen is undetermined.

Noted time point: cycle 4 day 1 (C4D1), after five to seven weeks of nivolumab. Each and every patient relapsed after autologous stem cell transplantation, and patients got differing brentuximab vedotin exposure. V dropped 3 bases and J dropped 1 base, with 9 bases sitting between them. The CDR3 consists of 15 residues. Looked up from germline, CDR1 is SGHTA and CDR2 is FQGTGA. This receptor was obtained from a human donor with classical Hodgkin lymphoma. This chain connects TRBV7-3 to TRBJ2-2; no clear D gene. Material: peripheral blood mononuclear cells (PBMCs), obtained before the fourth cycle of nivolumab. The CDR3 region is CASSFNLGNTGELFF. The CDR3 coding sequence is TGTGCCAGCAGCTTCAATCTAGGGAACACCGGGGAGCTGTTTTTT.